This TCR beta chain appears in the sequencing data of a study of response to subunit inactivated influenza vaccine. TCRdb analysed the RT-PCR reads with MiXCR anew, one entry per CDR3 protein. Here the sample spans approximately 520,000 distinct CDR3 sequences, roughly 25% being singletons. About this clonotype: Its antigen is still unknown.

The CDR3 length is 15 residues. Looked up from germline, CDR1 is DFQATT and CDR2 is SNEGSKA (reference sequence). J gave up 4 bases and V 6 bases, and 9 bases lay outside the gene matches. Study-level points and caveats: The study's authors posited that every seasonal influenza vaccination enlists few new T cells.

Sequences were derived from CD4+ T cells sorted from PBMCs, sampled roughly 5 days after vaccination. The chain carries TRBV20-1 and TRBJ2-3, with 11 bases fitting TRBD2. The TCR sequence derives from a man aged 45-60 years who received an inactivated influenza vaccine. CDR3 nucleotides: TGCAGTGCCTTTAAGACTAGCGGGATGGCAGATACGCAGTATTTT. It specifies CSAFKTSGMADTQYF.